Here is one TCR beta chain with its context. Its cognate antigen is unknown. Germline CDR1 is MDHEN and CDR2 is SYDVKM. The length of the CDR3 is 21 residues. V shed 10 bases and J 2 bases; nucleotides not matched to a gene: 26. These data belong to a study of beta chain features in type 1 diabetes. Notes on the study in general: TCRB CDR3s from Type 1 diabetes patients were moderately but significantly shorter in all four CD4+ subsets. HLA influence on TCRB rearrangement stayed unresolved here. Patients and controls would share equally any PCR tilt toward shorter templates.

The study reverse transcribed the entire isolated RNA, so it sequenced expressed TCRB transcripts. Measured with immunoSEQ multiplex PCR; TCRdb has only the in-frame clones, and not every one. The sample has about 280,000 clones; approximately 16% are singletons. The rearrangement joins TRBV28 to TRBJ2-7; 13 bases are shared with TRBD2. Source material: naive CD4+ T cells from blood. The sequence came from a man younger than 35 with type 1 diabetes. Here the CDR3 DNA reads TGTGCCATTCTTCCAGGGGGCGCGTCGGGGACTAGCGGGATCCGGGCCTACGAGCAGTACTTC. Amino acids: CAILPGGASGTSGIRAYEQYF. Variable domain in full (rest from reference TRBV28 and TRBJ2-7): DVKVTQSSRYLVKRTGEKVFLECVQDMDHENMFWYRQDPGLGLRLIYFSYDVKMKEKGDIPEGYSVSREKKERFSLILESASTNQTSMYLCAILPGGASGTSGIRAYEQYFGPGTRLTVT.